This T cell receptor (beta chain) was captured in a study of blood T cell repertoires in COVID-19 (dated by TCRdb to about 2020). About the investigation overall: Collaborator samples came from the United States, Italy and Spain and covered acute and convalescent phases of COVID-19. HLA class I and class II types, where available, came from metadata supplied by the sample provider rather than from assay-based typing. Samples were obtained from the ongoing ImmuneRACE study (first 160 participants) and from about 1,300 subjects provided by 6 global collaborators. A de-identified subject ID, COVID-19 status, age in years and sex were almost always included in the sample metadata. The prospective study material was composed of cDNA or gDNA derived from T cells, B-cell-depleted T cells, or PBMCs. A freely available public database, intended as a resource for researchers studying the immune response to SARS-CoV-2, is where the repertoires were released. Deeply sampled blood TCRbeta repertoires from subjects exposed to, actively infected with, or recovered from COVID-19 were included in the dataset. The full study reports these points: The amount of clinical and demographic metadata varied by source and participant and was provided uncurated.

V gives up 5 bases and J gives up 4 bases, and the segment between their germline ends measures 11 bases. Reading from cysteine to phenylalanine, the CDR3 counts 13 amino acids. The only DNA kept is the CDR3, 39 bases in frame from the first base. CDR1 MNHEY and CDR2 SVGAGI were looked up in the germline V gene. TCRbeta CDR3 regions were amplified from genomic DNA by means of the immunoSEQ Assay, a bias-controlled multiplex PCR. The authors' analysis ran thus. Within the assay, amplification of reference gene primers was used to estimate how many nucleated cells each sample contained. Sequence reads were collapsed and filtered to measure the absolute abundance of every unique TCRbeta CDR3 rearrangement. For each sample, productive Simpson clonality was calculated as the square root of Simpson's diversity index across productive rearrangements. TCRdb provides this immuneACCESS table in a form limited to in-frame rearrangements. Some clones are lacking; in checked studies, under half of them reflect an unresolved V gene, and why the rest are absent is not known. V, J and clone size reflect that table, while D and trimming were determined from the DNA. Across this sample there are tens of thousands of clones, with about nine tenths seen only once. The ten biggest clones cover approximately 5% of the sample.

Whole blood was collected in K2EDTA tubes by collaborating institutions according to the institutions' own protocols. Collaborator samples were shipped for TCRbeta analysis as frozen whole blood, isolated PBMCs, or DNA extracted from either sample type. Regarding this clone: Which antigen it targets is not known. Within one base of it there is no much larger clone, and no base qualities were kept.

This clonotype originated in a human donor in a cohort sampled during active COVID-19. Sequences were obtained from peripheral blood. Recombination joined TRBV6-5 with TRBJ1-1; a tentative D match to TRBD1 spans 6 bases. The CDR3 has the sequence CASSLQGATEAFF. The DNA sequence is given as TGTGCCAGCAGTCTACAGGGAGCCACTGAAGCTTTCTTT.